Listed here is a single TCR beta chain. The CDR3 has 14 amino acids. CDR1 is KGHSH, CDR2 LQKENI, per germline. The V gene lost 1 base and the J gene lost 7 bases, with 10 bases spanning the gap. The sample comes from a study of cytomegalovirus exposure and HLA in healthy donors. 13 Jbeta primers and 60 Vbeta primers were used for the PCR. Assay: immunoSEQ multiplex PCR; the TCRdb copy retains only in-frame clones and omits some. The sample has about 120,000 clones, 9.5% seen once. The TCR sequence derives from a man aged 30 to 45 in good health and CMV-seronegative. The V and J genes are TRBV18 and TRBJ1-4, with a possible D match to TRBD1 (5 bases). Sequences were obtained from PBMCs. DNA for the CDR3: TGTGCCAGCTCACCACAGGGGTCGGTTGAAAAACTGTTTTTT. Its translation: CASSPQGSVEKLFF. The whole variable domain, remainder taken from reference TRBV18 and TRBJ1-4, is NAGVMQNPRHLVRRRGQEARLRCSPMKGHSHVYWYRQLPEEGLKFMVYLQKENIIDESGMPKERFSAEFPKEGPSILRIQQVVRGDSAAYFCASSPQGSVEKLFFGSGTQLSVL.